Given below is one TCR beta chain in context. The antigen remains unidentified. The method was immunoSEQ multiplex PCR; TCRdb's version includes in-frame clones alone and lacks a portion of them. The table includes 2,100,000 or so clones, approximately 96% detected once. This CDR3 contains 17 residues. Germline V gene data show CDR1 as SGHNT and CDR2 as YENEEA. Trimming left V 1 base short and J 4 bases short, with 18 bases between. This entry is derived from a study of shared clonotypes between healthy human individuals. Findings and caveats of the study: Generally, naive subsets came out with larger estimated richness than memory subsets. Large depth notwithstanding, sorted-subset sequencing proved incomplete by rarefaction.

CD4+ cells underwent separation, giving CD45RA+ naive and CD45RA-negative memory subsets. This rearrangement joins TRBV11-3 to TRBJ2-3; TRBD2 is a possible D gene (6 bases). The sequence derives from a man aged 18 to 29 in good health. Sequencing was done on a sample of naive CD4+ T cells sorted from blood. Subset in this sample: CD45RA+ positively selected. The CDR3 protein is CASSLGVGLGVPDTQYF. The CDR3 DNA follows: TGTGCCAGCAGCTTAGGGGTGGGACTGGGAGTACCAGATACGCAGTATTTT.